These 30 T cell receptor beta chains were all obtained from the same sample, sequenced in a study of human T cells and chemical hapten exposure. TCRdb independently ran MiXCR on the RACE reads; one entry per CDR3 protein. The top ten clones hold roughly 4.9% of a sample with about 80,000 distinct CDR3 sequences, approximately 15% of them seen once. Documented time point: pre-sensitization, week 0. Treatment here: therapeutic diphenylcyclopropenone sensitization with weekly scalp DPC. The sample here was whole blood, taken in connection with sensitization to the hapten diphenylcyclopropenone (DPC). The source of these receptors is a woman aged 45-65 years with alopecia areata. Some clones in this sample may be carry-over from other donors' samples.

J is TRBJ2-2 and V is TRBV28; D gene unclear. This CDR3 is 14 amino acids long. Trimming stripped 7 bases from V and 4 bases from J, with 13 bases between. CDR1 and CDR2 from the germline V gene are MDHEN and SYDVKM. CDR3 coding DNA: TGTGCCAGCATCCCGGGTCTTTTCACCGGGGAGCTGTTTTTT. It codes for CASIPGLFTGELFF.

The J gene is TRBJ2-2, the V gene TRBV19; D perhaps matches TRBD1 (5 bases). Per the germline V gene, CDR1 is LNHDA and CDR2 is SQIVND (reference sequence). The CDR3 has 15 residues. Trimming left V 6 bases short and J 0 bases short, with 11 bases between. CDR3 sequence: CASRRGRANTGELFF. CDR3 DNA: TGTGCCAGTAGAAGGGGTAGGGCGAACACCGGGGAGCTGTTTTTT.

The rearrangement links TRBV5-6 to TRBJ2-2, with unresolved D. The CDR3 totals 14 residues. Trimming shortened V by 2 bases and J by 5 bases, and 10 bases separated the two germline ends. From germline, CDR1 is SGHDT and CDR2 YYEEEE. CDR3 nucleotide sequence: TGTGCCAGCAGCTTCCTGTCAGGAACCGGGGAGCTGTTTTTT. Its protein is CASSFLSGTGELFF.

This clonotype was picked up many times. The chain couples TRBV25-1 to TRBJ1-4, with D uncertain. V gave up 3 bases and J gave up 3 bases, with 11 bases separating them. Looked up from germline, CDR1 is MGHDK and CDR2 is SYGVNS. The CDR3 contains 15 residues. The CDR3 DNA sequence: TGTGCCAGCAGTGAGACCGGTTTGGCTAATGAAAAACTGTTTTTT. Its translation: CASSETGLANEKLFF.

This clonotype was seen a handful of times. The chain employs TRBV7-2 and TRBJ1-1; D gene uncertain. Germline CDR1 is SGHTA and CDR2 is FQGNSA. The V gene lost 5 bases and the J gene lost 2 bases, with 12 bases spanning the gap. The CDR3 extends over 14 amino acids. For the CDR3, the DNA is TGTGCCAGCAGCCTACAACACAGAAACACTGAAGCTTTCTTT. Translation: CASSLQHRNTEAFF. The full variable domain, completed using reference TRBV7-2 and TRBJ1-1, is GAGVSQSPSNKVTEKGKDVELRCDPISGHTALYWYRQSLGQGLEFLIYFQGNSAPDKSGLPSDRFSAERTGGSVSTLTIQRTQQEDSAVYLCASSLQHRNTEAFFGQGTRLTVV.

The rearrangement uses TRBV20-1 and TRBJ2-5, with 8 bases matching TRBD1. The CDR3 length is 15 residues. The V and J ends lost 4 bases and 3 bases, in that order; junction bases with no gene match: 10. Germline V lookup: CDR1 DFQATT, CDR2 SNEGSKA (reference sequence). The chain's CDR3 is CSATPPLTGEETQYF. The CDR3 DNA reads as TGCAGTGCTACACCACCCTTGACAGGGGAAGAGACCCAGTACTTC.

In its sample, this clonotype was seen many times. This rearrangement joins TRBV19 to TRBJ2-3; D unclear. V was pared by 10 bases and J by 10 bases, with 24 bases between. CDR3 size: 14 residues. Germline assignment: CDR1 LNHDA and CDR2 SQIVND (reference sequence). The chain's CDR3 is CATAARGGDPAQYF. The CDR3 DNA sequence: TGTGCCACCGCCGCCCGAGGTGGGGATCCAGCGCAGTATTTT. Full variable domain (outside the CDR3, taken from reference TRBV19 and TRBJ2-3): DGGITQSPKYLFRKEGQNVTLSCEQNLNHDAMYWYRQDPGQGLRLIYYSQIVNDFQKGDIAEGYSVSREKKESFPLTVTSAQKNPTAFYLCATAARGGDPAQYFGPGTRLTVL.

This clonotype was detected many times. The chain has TRBV5-1 and TRBJ2-1, with D perhaps matching TRBD1 or TRBD2 (5 bases each). V lost 0 bases and J lost 1, with 11 bases in between. This CDR3 region has 16 residues. Germline lookup yields CDR1 SGHRS and CDR2 YFSETQ. The CDR3, as DNA: TGCGCCAGCAGCTTGGGGGGGTCCAGGTCCTACAATGAGCAGTTCTTC. Protein: CASSLGGSRSYNEQFF.

The table lists this clonotype with many counts. The rearrangement links TRBV12-3 or TRBV12-4 to TRBJ1-4, with D maybe TRBD1 (5 bases). The CDR3 covers 15 residues. The V end lost 3 bases, the J end lost 3 bases, and 11 bases lay between the germline ends. The CDR3 spells CASSFGGVANEKLFF. In DNA form, the CDR3 reads TGTGCCAGCAGTTTTGGGGGGGTAGCTAATGAAAAACTGTTTTTT.

The chain employs TRBV20-1 and TRBJ1-6, with 10 bases lining up with TRBD1. In germline, CDR1 is DFQATT, CDR2 SNEGSKA (reference sequence). The CDR3 runs 15 residues. V lost 1 base and J lost 8; bases outside the gene matches: 5. CDR3 nucleotides: TGCAGTGCTAGAGCCCTAGGGACAGGGGATTCACCCCTCCACTTT. This codes for CSARALGTGDSPLHF.

The chain links TRBV20-1 to TRBJ2-7, with D maybe TRBD1 (6 bases). The V gene lost 5 bases and the J gene lost 3 bases, with 8 bases spanning the gap. CDR1 DFQATT and CDR2 SNEGSKA come from the germline V gene (reference sequence). CDR3 length: 11 amino acids. CDR3 coding DNA: TGCAGTGCTCTGGACAGCTACGAGCAGTACTTC. Encoded protein: CSALDSYEQYF.

The V call is TRBV2, the J call TRBJ2-5, with D possibly TRBD1 on 5 matching bases. Germline V gene lookup returns CDR1 SNHLY and CDR2 FYNNEI. V gave up 6 bases and J gave up 0 bases, with 11 bases separating them. The CDR3 covers 14 residues. The CDR3 loop is CASSSTEYQETQYF. CDR3 nucleotide sequence: TGTGCCAGCAGCTCGACAGAGTACCAAGAGACCCAGTACTTC.

In this sample, this clonotype turned up many times. The chain employs TRBV20-1 and TRBJ2-1, with 7 bases lining up with TRBD2. Germline V gene data show CDR1 as DFQATT and CDR2 as SNEGSKA (reference sequence). The CDR3 totals 17 residues. The J segment lost 2 bases and the V segment lost 0 bases, leaving 10 bases of the junction unmatched. CDR3 nucleotide sequence: TGCAGTGCTAGAGATCTTGTTGCTAGCGGACCCTACAATGAGCAGTTCTTC. Amino acid sequence: CSARDLVASGPYNEQFF.

This clonotype came up a few times. The chain is built from TRBV29-1 and TRBJ1-1; 10 nucleotides agree with TRBD1. The ends lost 8 bases at V and 5 bases at J; junction bases unmatched: 5. Germline-derived CDR1 and CDR2 are SQVTM and ANQGSEA. The length of the CDR3 is 12 residues. The CDR3 nucleotides are TGCAGCACAGGACAGGGGGTTACTGAAGCTTTCTTT. Encoded protein: CSTGQGVTEAFF.

This clonotype has just a few counts. CDR3 bases: TGCGCCAGCAGCCCAGGACAGAGCTCCTATAATTCACCCCTCCACTTT. Protein sequence: CASSPGQSSYNSPLHF. The chain has TRBV5-1 and TRBJ1-6; a weak D match, TRBD1 (6 bases). Germline CDR1 and CDR2: SGHRS and YFSETQ. V lost 4 bases and J 0 bases, leaving 11 bases between the germline ends. CDR3 length: 16 amino acids.

V gene TRBV29-1 combines with J gene TRBJ1-2; D not certain. Germline CDR1 reads SQVTM; CDR2 reads ANQGSEA. The CDR3 consists of 13 residues. The V end was cut by 2 bases, the J end by 0 bases, with 7 bases between. The CDR3 spells CSVEPNSNYGYTF. The DNA for the CDR3 is TGCAGCGTTGAACCAAACTCTAACTATGGCTACACCTTC.

This clonotype was seen only a few times. V gene TRBV29-1 combines with J gene TRBJ2-6, with D unresolved. The V end lost 0 bases, the J end lost 3 bases, and 3 bases lay between the germline ends. Germline V gene sequence: CDR1 SQVTM, CDR2 ANQGSEA. The CDR3 is made up of 13 amino acids. The CDR3 loop is CSVEEGGANVLTF. As DNA, the CDR3 is TGCAGCGTTGAAGAAGGTGGGGCCAACGTCCTGACTTTC. Variable domain in full (rest from reference TRBV29-1 and TRBJ2-6): SAVISQKPSRDICQRGTSLTIQCQVDSQVTMMFWYRQQPGQSLTLIATANQGSEATYESGFVIDKFPISRPNLTFSTLTVSNMSPEDSSIYLCSVEEGGANVLTFGAGSRLTVL.

The rearrangement links TRBV19 to TRBJ2-4; 8 nucleotides agree with TRBD2. Trimming at V came to 8 bases and at J to 7 bases, leaving 7 bases not matched to a gene. From germline, CDR1 is LNHDA and CDR2 SQIVND (reference sequence). The CDR3 loop spans 13 amino acids. Here the CDR3 reads CASQVASGNIQYF. In DNA, the CDR3 is TGTGCCAGTCAAGTGGCTAGCGGGAACATTCAGTACTTC.

This clonotype was seen only a few times. The gene calls are TRBV20-1 and TRBJ2-1; 14 bases map to TRBD2. V dropped 4 bases and J dropped 9; count of bases not matched to a gene: 2. There are 13 residues in the CDR3. Germline-derived CDR1 and CDR2 are DFQATT and SNEGSKA (reference sequence). The chain's CDR3 is CSATGTSGGEQFF. The CDR3 DNA sequence: TGCAGTGCTACCGGGACTAGCGGGGGTGAGCAGTTCTTC.

This clonotype showed up many times. The junction does not match germline at one end; this may be a read error. The rearrangement links TRBV7-8 to TRBJ2-7; D is possibly TRBD1 (6 bases). The germline CDR1 and CDR2 sequences are SGHVS and FQNEAQ. The CDR3 loop spans 12 amino acids. This CDR3 is CASSLVSDSLSF. The CDR3 DNA follows: TGTGCCAGCAGCCTAGTATCGGACAGCCTTAGCTTC. Full variable domain (remainder filled in from reference TRBV7-8 and TRBJ2-7): GAGVSQSPRYKVAKRGQDVALRCDPISGHVSLFWYQQALGQGPEFLTYFQNEAQLDKSGLPSDRFFAERPEGSVSTLKIQRTQQEDSAVYLCASSLVSDSLSFGPGTRLTVT.

The chain combines TRBV6-5 with TRBJ2-7, with a weak D call TRBD1 (5 bases). There are 15 residues in the CDR3. The ends were cut back, 5 bases at V and 7 bases at J, with 21 bases in the middle. CDR1 is MNHEY and CDR2 is SVGAGI in the germline V gene. The CDR3 sequence is CASSRQTAGPREQYF. The CDR3 DNA reads as TGTGCCAGCAGTCGACAGACAGCCGGCCCTAGGGAGCAGTACTTC.

The genes are TRBV12-3 or TRBV12-4 and TRBJ2-1; D perhaps matches TRBD2 (6 bases). Trimming removed 5 bases at V and 3 bases at J, with 8 bases between. The CDR3 has 13 residues. Written as DNA, the CDR3 is TGTGCCAGCAGTGCCGGGAGCTACAATGAGCAGTTCTTC. Translation: CASSAGSYNEQFF.

The V gene is TRBV29-1, the J gene TRBJ2-5, with TRBD1 identical over 8 bases. The CDR3 spans 14 residues. Germline V gene lookup returns CDR1 SQVTM and CDR2 ANQGSEA. Germline trimming cut 5 bases from V and 5 bases from J; bases unmatched to any gene: 10. For the CDR3, the DNA is TGCAGCGTTATTCAGGGGGCGCAGGGCGAGACCCAGTACTTC. As protein: CSVIQGAQGETQYF. The variable domain in full, completed from reference TRBV29-1 and TRBJ2-5, reads SAVISQKPSRDICQRGTSLTIQCQVDSQVTMMFWYRQQPGQSLTLIATANQGSEATYESGFVIDKFPISRPNLTFSTLTVSNMSPEDSSIYLCSVIQGAQGETQYFGPGTRLLVL.

The gene calls are TRBV11-2 and TRBJ2-2; 7 bases align to TRBD1. Germline-derived CDR1 and CDR2 are SGHAT and FQNNGV. Trimming took 3 bases from V and 0 from J; bases not matched to a gene: 7. The length of the CDR3 is 17 residues. The CDR3 region has the DNA TGTGCCAGCAGCTTGATCCGGACAGGATCGAACACCGGGGAGCTGTTTTTT. Protein sequence: CASSLIRTGSNTGELFF.

This clonotype has a handful of counts. This chain connects TRBV20-1 to TRBJ2-3; D gene uncertain. In germline, CDR1 is DFQATT, CDR2 SNEGSKA (reference sequence). This CDR3 is built from 13 residues. V was cut by 3 bases and J by 4 bases, with 11 bases left in between. CDR3 sequence (DNA): TGCAGTGCTAGCGGGTATTTCGCAGATACGCAGTATTTT. The encoded protein is CSASGYFADTQYF.

V is TRBV7-9 and J is TRBJ1-4; the D is unclear. CDR3 length equals 16 residues. V lost 4 bases, J lost 1 base, and 13 bases lay in between. Germline V gives CDR1 SEHNR, CDR2 FQNEAQ (reference sequence). The CDR3 DNA is TGTGCCAGCAGCTCAAAGTTGGTCGAAACTAATGAAAAACTGTTTTTT. Amino acids: CASSSKLVETNEKLFF.

V is TRBV27 and J is TRBJ2-7; 11 bases agree with TRBD2. The CDR3 contains 16 residues. Losses at the gene ends were 5 bases for V and 2 bases for J; bases not matched to a gene: 8. Germline V lookup: CDR1 MNHEY, CDR2 SMNVEV (reference sequence). CDR3 protein: CASSRAGTSGAYEQYF. CDR3 DNA sequence: TGTGCCAGCAGTCGAGCCGGGACTAGCGGAGCCTACGAGCAGTACTTC.

The V gene is TRBV3-1, the J gene TRBJ1-2; TRBD1 matches 9 bases. This CDR3 region has 14 residues. V dropped 6 bases and J dropped 3; count of bases not matched to a gene: 5. CDR1 and CDR2 (germline): LGHDT, YNNKEL (reference sequence). The CDR3 here is CASSPRDRDYGYTF. CDR3 coding DNA: TGTGCCAGCAGTCCCCGGGACAGGGACTATGGCTACACCTTC.

The gene calls are TRBV28 and TRBJ1-4; D remains unclear. This CDR3 contains 15 residues. Trimming stripped 3 bases from V and 6 bases from J, with 14 bases between. CDR1 and CDR2 (germline): MDHEN, SYDVKM. The CDR3 here is CASSLASTRYEKLFF. CDR3 bases: TGTGCCAGCAGTTTGGCCTCCACGAGGTATGAAAAACTGTTTTTT.

This clonotype turned up a few times. The chain links TRBV2 to TRBJ1-2, with no clear D. V gave up 1 base and J gave up 2 bases, with 11 bases separating them. CDR1 is SNHLY and CDR2 is FYNNEI in the germline V gene. CDR3 length: 15 amino acids. The CDR3 nucleotides read TGTGCCAGCAGTGAAGGACGTACTCGCAACTATGGCTACACCTTC. Its protein is CASSEGRTRNYGYTF.